The rows below give T cell receptor beta chains drawn from one sample of a study of spatial heterogeneity in lung cancer. TCRdb redid the calling of the 5' RACE reads with MiXCR, one entry per CDR3 protein. The table includes 35,000 or so distinct CDR3 sequences, less than 5.5% detected once. Source: PBMCs, taken at surgery. These receptor sequences come from a female donor with early-stage non-small cell lung cancer. Each CDR3 is given with its conserved first and last residue. The D gene is left open where the match is weak. Expanded clones are given a class, and other clones once, few, many or no size at all.

V,size,D,J,DNA,CDR3
TRBV12-3/TRBV12-4,few,NA,TRBJ2-3,TGTGCCAGCACTGCTTGGTCAGATACGCAGTATTTT,CASTAWSDTQYF
TRBV11-2,many,NA,TRBJ2-7,TGTGCCAGCAGCCCCGTTGCCGGCGAGCAGTACTTC,CASSPVAGEQYF
TRBV24-1,many,NA,TRBJ2-1,TGTGCCACCAGTGATTTGGCCGGGTACAATGAGCAGTTCTTC,CATSDLAGYNEQFF
TRBV12-3/TRBV12-4,few,NA,TRBJ2-2,TGTGCCAGCAGTCTTGGGGGGGCGGGCACCGGGGAGCTGTTTTTT,CASSLGGAGTGELFF
TRBV7-2,few,TRBD2,TRBJ2-7,TGTGCCAGCAGCTTAGGAACTAGCGTCACCTACGAGCAGTACTTC,CASSLGTSVTYEQYF
TRBV28,many,TRBD1,TRBJ2-3,TGTGCCAGCAGCCCGGGACAGCATCCGTCGACGCAGTATTTT,CASSPGQHPSTQYF
TRBV7-2,few,NA,TRBJ2-7,TGTGCCAGCAGCTTAGGGGCGGCAGGGTCGGGCGAGCAGTACTTC,CASSLGAAGSGEQYF
TRBV7-9,few,NA,TRBJ1-4,TGTGCCAGCAGCTTCGGTCGGCAGGTTAATGAAAAACTGTTTTTT,CASSFGRQVNEKLFF
TRBV11-3,few,NA,TRBJ1-6,TGTGCCAGCACCAAGCCCCCGGGTGAAGGAGAGAGCTCCTATAATTCACCCCTCCACTTT,CASTKPPGEGESSYNSPLHF
TRBV5-1,NA,NA,TRBJ2-3,TGCGCCAGCAGCTCGGGGACATACACCGGCACAGATACGCAGTATTTT,CASSSGTYTGTDTQYF
TRBV28,many,NA,TRBJ2-3,TGTGCCAGCAGACCGGCAGGGCTCGATACGCAGTATTTT,CASRPAGLDTQYF